These 20 T cell receptor beta chains share one sample of origin, sequenced in a study of blood T cell repertoires in COVID-19. The data were produced by immunoSEQ multiplex PCR, yet TCRdb's version contains in-frame clones alone and is incomplete. The repertoire has 150,000 to 200,000 clones, approximately 80% of them found once; the top ten carry more than 9.5%. Specimen: PBMCs or T cells enriched from blood (not recorded which). These receptors all come from a man aged 45-60 years who had recovered from COVID-19.

This chain links TRBV6-2 or TRBV6-3 with TRBJ1-5; the D gene is possibly TRBD1 (6 bases). This CDR3 is built from 14 residues. V lost 6 bases to trimming and J lost 5 bases, with 14 bases between them. Germline V gives CDR1 MNHEY, CDR2 SVGEGT. The CDR3 protein is CASSLGTPYQPQHF. Written as DNA, the CDR3 is TGTGCCAGCAGCCTAGGGACACCTTATCAGCCCCAGCATTTT.

CDR3 sequence: CASSSTSTTGNEADTQYF. CDR3 DNA: TGTGCCAGCAGTTCCACCTCGACGACAGGGAATGAAGCAGATACGCAGTATTTT. This rearrangement joins TRBV28 to TRBJ2-3, with 7 nucleotides matching TRBD1. Trimming cost V 4 bases and J 4 bases; bases outside gene matches: 17. Germline CDR1 reads MDHEN; CDR2 reads SYDVKM. The CDR3 runs 18 residues.

The V and J genes are TRBV5-1 and TRBJ1-3; 9 positions match TRBD1. This CDR3 has 16 amino acids. With 5 bases clipped from V and 4 bases from J, the junction kept 10 bases outside the gene matches. Germline CDR1 and CDR2: SGHRS and YFSETQ. In nucleotides, the CDR3 is TGCGCCAGCAGTCACTCGGACAGGGGCGAAGGAAACACCATATATTTT. This translates into CASSHSDRGEGNTIYF.

The chain is built from TRBV29-1 and TRBJ2-1, with 12 bases lining up with TRBD2. Trimming removed 1 base from V and 3 bases from J; junction bases left unmatched: 4. Looked up from germline, CDR1 is SQVTM and CDR2 is ANQGSEA. This CDR3 comprises 16 residues. DNA of the CDR3: TGCAGCGTTGAAGGCCTAGCGGGAGGGTTCTACAATGAGCAGTTCTTC. This gives the protein CSVEGLAGGFYNEQFF.

This chain links TRBV7-9 with TRBJ2-2, with 7 bases identical to TRBD2. The CDR3 spans 15 residues. Germline CDR1 SEHNR, CDR2 FQNEAQ (reference sequence). The trim removed 8 bases at V and 5 bases at J, leaving 11 bases unmatched. The CDR3 sequence is CASDGRGTGTGELFF. CDR3 DNA sequence: TGTGCCAGCGATGGGAGGGGAACGGGAACCGGGGAGCTGTTTTTT.

This clone was detected only once. The chain employs TRBV28 and TRBJ2-3, with a tentative D call TRBD2 (5 bases). The V gene lost 4 bases and the J gene lost 3 bases, with 8 bases spanning the gap. Germline V gives CDR1 MDHEN, CDR2 SYDVKM. This CDR3 is built from 13 residues. The CDR3 protein is CASSSERTDTQYF. The CDR3 DNA follows: TGTGCCAGCAGTTCCGAGCGGACAGATACGCAGTATTTT. The full variable domain, its missing parts supplied by reference TRBV28 and TRBJ2-3, is DVKVTQSSRYLVKRTGEKVFLECVQDMDHENMFWYRQDPGLGLRLIYFSYDVKMKEKGDIPEGYSVSREKKERFSLILESASTNQTSMYLCASSSERTDTQYFGPGTRLTVL.

The chain uses TRBV5-6 and TRBJ2-1; D possibly corresponds to TRBD2 (6 bases). The V gene's germline CDR1 is SGHDT and CDR2 YYEEEE. Trimming took off 4 bases at V and 9 bases at J, with 8 bases between the two ends. The CDR3 contains 11 residues. CDR3: CASSRGTEQFF. The CDR3 bases are TGTGCCAGCAGCCGCGGGACTGAGCAGTTCTTC.

CDR3 in DNA: TGTGCCACCAGTTCGAGCGGGGGTACTCCCGGGGAGCTGTTTTTT. Residues: CATSSSGGTPGELFF. The rearrangement uses TRBV24-1 and TRBJ2-2, with TRBD2 matching 8 bases. CDR3 length equals 15 residues. Germline CDR1 reads KGHDR; CDR2 reads SFDVKD. The junction had 8 bases not matched to a gene; V was cut back by 6 bases and J by 6 bases.

This chain links TRBV7-2 with TRBJ1-4; D is perhaps TRBD1 (6 bases). Germline V gene lookup returns CDR1 SGHTA and CDR2 FQGNSA. Between the trimmed V and J ends, which lost 1 base and 1 base, there was a span of 10 bases. The CDR3 has 16 residues. CDR3 nucleotides: TGTGCCAGCAGCTTAGAAGGGACAAAAACTAATGAAAAACTGTTTTTT. Encoded protein: CASSLEGTKTNEKLFF.

The V and J genes are TRBV5-4 and TRBJ2-1, with 10 bases matching TRBD2. The CDR3 contains 15 residues. The germline CDR1 and CDR2 sequences are SGHNT and YYREEE (reference sequence). V was pared by 0 bases and J by 5 bases, with 2 bases of the junction left unmatched. CDR3 region: CASSLDLAGDNEQFF. The CDR3 region has the DNA TGTGCCAGCAGCTTGGACCTAGCGGGGGACAATGAGCAGTTCTTC.

This clone was recorded only once. J is TRBJ2-1 and V is TRBV29-1; 7 nucleotides match TRBD2. CDR1 is SQVTM and CDR2 is ANQGSEA in the germline V gene. V shed 4 bases, J shed 5 bases, and the junction held 11 bases outside the gene matches. The length of the CDR3 is 15 residues. The CDR3 DNA sequence: TGCAGCGTTGGAGGCGGCTGGAGCGGGGACAATGAGCAGTTCTTC. This translates into CSVGGGWSGDNEQFF.

The rearrangement joins TRBV3-1 (or the pseudogene TRBV3-2) to TRBJ2-3; D perhaps matches TRBD1 (6 bases). Germline-derived CDR1 and CDR2 are LGHDT and YNNKEL (reference sequence). The CDR3 sequence is 19 residues long. V lost 3 bases and J 0 bases, leaving 22 bases between the germline ends. The CDR3, as DNA: TGTGCCAGCAGCCACGTCCAGGGGCCCTTATTCACTAGCACAGATACGCAGTATTTT. It codes for CASSHVQGPLFTSTDTQYF.

This clone was observed a single time. This CDR3 is also generated by other DNA sequences in the sample. This chain joins TRBV3-1 (or the pseudogene TRBV3-2) and TRBJ2-5; 7 bases line up with TRBD1. CDR3 length: 12 amino acids. CDR1 is LGHDT, CDR2 YNNKEL, per germline (reference sequence). V lost 3 bases, J lost 5 bases, and 0 bases stayed unmatched. The CDR3 DNA reads TGTGCCAGCAGCCACAGGGGGGAGACCCAGTACTTC. It specifies CASSHRGETQYF.

The V call is TRBV10-3, the J call TRBJ2-3; D is undetermined. The CDR3 loop spans 12 amino acids. Trimming took 0 bases from V and 5 from J, leaving 3 bases between them. Germline CDR1 and CDR2: ENHRY and SYGVKD. The CDR3 nucleotides read TGTGCCATCAGTGAGTCTCTAGATACGCAGTATTTT. Its translation: CAISESLDTQYF.

This chain joins TRBV29-1 and TRBJ2-3; TRBD1 aligns across 8 bases. Germline CDR1 reads SQVTM; CDR2 reads ANQGSEA. The CDR3 length is 14 residues. V lost 4 bases and J lost 4; bases outside the gene matches: 7. CDR3 protein: CSVVGPGGPDTQYF. CDR3 DNA sequence: TGCAGCGTTGTTGGTCCAGGGGGCCCAGATACGCAGTATTTT.

The genes are TRBV5-5 and TRBJ2-6; 11 positions agree with TRBD2. In germline, CDR1 is SGHKS, CDR2 YYEKEE (reference sequence). This CDR3 spans 18 amino acids. V shed 6 bases, J shed 1 base, and the junction held 9 bases outside the gene matches. The CDR3 DNA reads TGTGCCAGCAACCTAGCGGGGGGACTCATATCTGGGGCCAACGTCCTGACTTTC. Residues: CASNLAGGLISGANVLTF.

This chain connects TRBV5-1 to TRBJ2-3, with D possibly being TRBD1 (6 bases). This CDR3 has 14 amino acids. CDR1 is SGHRS and CDR2 is YFSETQ in the germline V gene. The germline V and J ends were trimmed by 1 base and 4 bases, with 10 bases remaining between them. CDR3 in DNA: TGCGCCAGCAGCTTGACAGGGATCCCAGATACGCAGTATTTT. It yields the protein CASSLTGIPDTQYF.

This clone was seen a few times. The V call is TRBV10-1, the J call TRBJ2-7; 11 bases line up with TRBD1. CDR3 size: 21 residues. V gave up 2 bases and J gave up 0 bases; unmatched junction bases: 18. Germline values: CDR1 WNHNN, CDR2 SYGVQD (reference sequence). In nucleotides, the CDR3 is TGCGCCAGCAGTGAGCCTTTATCCGGGACAGGGGGACTTGGAAGCTCCTACGAGCAGTACTTC. Translation gives CASSEPLSGTGGLGSSYEQYF.

This clone was recorded only once. V is TRBV7-9 and J is TRBJ2-7; the D gene is possibly TRBD2 (6 bases). This CDR3 has 13 residues. The germline V gene encodes CDR1 SEHNR and CDR2 FQNEAQ (reference sequence). The ends were cut back, 1 base at V and 6 bases at J, with 10 bases in the middle. CDR3 in DNA: TGTGCCAGCAGCTTAGAGGTGGGAGGCGAGCAGTACTTC. As protein: CASSLEVGGEQYF.

The J gene is TRBJ2-1, the V gene TRBV5-1; 9 bases map to TRBD2. Per germline, CDR1 SGHRS and CDR2 YFSETQ. Trimming took 1 base from V and 1 from J; bases not matched to a gene: 9. CDR3 length: 18 residues. CDR3 in DNA: TGCGCCAGCAGCTTGTTAGCGGGAGTGATCCAGTCCTACAATGAGCAGTTCTTC. Protein product: CASSLLAGVIQSYNEQFF.